This T cell receptor (beta chain) was recovered during a study of T cells after yellow fever vaccination. Study-level results: Subsequent to the booster, the majority of primary-vaccination clones reappeared (96% CD4, more than 70% CD8).

UMIs were added to TCR cDNA along with a universal primer site when it was made by 5'RACE template switching. MiXCR was run by TCRdb on the 5' RACE reads, yielding one entry per CDR3 protein. This table holds about 340,000 distinct CDR3 sequences, around 13% found once. Remarks on this clonotype: As yet, its antigen is unknown.

V lost 1 base to trimming and J lost 0 bases; unmatched junction nucleotides: 9. Germline CDR1 SEHNR, CDR2 FQNEAQ (reference sequence). The CDR3 runs 17 residues. Sequences were derived from CD4+ T cells sorted from PBMCs, sampled 15 days after the yellow fever booster vaccination. This clonotype originated in a man between 18 and 29 years old who received the YFV17D yellow fever vaccine. V and J are TRBV7-9 and TRBJ2-7; TRBD1 agrees at 7 bases. CDR3 DNA: TGTGCCAGCAGCTTAGGGACAGGTTACACGATCTCCTACGAGCAGTACTTC. It codes for CASSLGTGYTISYEQYF.